These 29 T cell receptor beta chains originate from one sample sequenced in a study of identical twins. TCRdb recomputed calls from the 5' RACE reads with MiXCR, one row per CDR3 protein. The sample has about 250,000 distinct CDR3 sequences; 7.5% are singletons. The same specimen was also included in a second study, on yellow fever vaccine responses in identical twins.

The sample taken for sequencing was CD8+ T cells sorted from blood. These TCRs come from a woman aged 18-29 years in good health.

This clonotype was detected ten times or more. This sequence joins TRBV7-8 and TRBJ1-1; D is perhaps TRBD1 (6 bases). The germline CDR1 and CDR2 sequences are SGHVS and FQNEAQ. V was cut by 0 bases and J by 1 base, with 9 bases left in between. CDR3 size: 15 residues. The CDR3 loop reads CASSLAPGANTEAFF. The DNA for the CDR3 is TGTGCCAGCAGCTTAGCCCCAGGGGCGAACACTGAAGCTTTCTTT.

Only a few counts were recorded for this clonotype. The chain recombines TRBV12-3 or TRBV12-4 with TRBJ1-4; no reliable D call. Trimming took 6 bases from V and 10 from J, leaving 21 bases between them. The CDR3 is made up of 15 amino acids. The CDR3 coding sequence is TGTGCCAGCAGCCTCCTTTCGGATCCCCGGGGAAAACTGTTTTTT. It codes for CASSLLSDPRGKLFF.

The J gene is TRBJ2-1, the V gene TRBV20-1; possibly TRBD2 for D (6 bases). The V and J ends lost 0 bases and 10 bases respectively, with 13 bases between them. There are 13 residues in the CDR3. Germline CDR1 and CDR2: DFQATT and SNEGSKA (reference sequence). CDR3 DNA sequence: TGCAGTGCTAGAGATACGGGAGAGGGAGAGCAGTTCTTC. Its translation: CSARDTGEGEQFF.

This clonotype was observed a handful of times. The chain uses TRBV11-2 and TRBJ2-2; TRBD2 matches at 9 bases. Germline trimming cut 1 base from V and 0 bases from J; bases unmatched to any gene: 9. Per germline, CDR1 SGHAT and CDR2 FQNNGV. The CDR3 covers 19 residues. CDR3 sequence: CASSLVFGSGGANTGELFF. CDR3 in DNA: TGTGCCAGCAGCTTAGTGTTCGGTAGCGGGGGAGCGAACACCGGGGAGCTGTTTTTT.

This clonotype was counted between two and nine times. The chain recombines TRBV20-1 with TRBJ2-3; a possible D gene is TRBD1 (5 bases). Trimming removed 6 bases from V and 4 bases from J, with 17 bases in between. Germline CDR1 reads DFQATT; CDR2 reads SNEGSKA (reference sequence). This CDR3 has 14 amino acids. CDR3 coding DNA: TGCAGTGCCGCCGGATTACCAGGGCCAGATACGCAGTATTTT. This encodes CSAAGLPGPDTQYF.

This clonotype showed up many times. The chain recombines TRBV28 with TRBJ2-3; 11 bases agree with TRBD2. Germline values: CDR1 MDHEN, CDR2 SYDVKM. This CDR3 contains 15 residues. V trimming: 6 bases; J trimming: 5 bases; junction bases outside the gene matches: 7. For the CDR3, the DNA is TGTGCCAGCAGCCGACTAGCGGGACAAGTAGATACGCAGTATTTT. Residues: CASSRLAGQVDTQYF.

The chain uses TRBV7-9 and TRBJ2-5; D perhaps matches TRBD2 (6 bases). Germline CDR1 is SEHNR and CDR2 is FQNEAQ (reference sequence). V lost 1 base, J lost 5 bases, and 17 bases lay in between. CDR3 size: 16 residues. The CDR3 reads CASSLGRAGIAETQYF. Here the CDR3 DNA reads TGTGCCAGCAGCTTAGGGAGGGCAGGGATTGCGGAGACCCAGTACTTC.

This clonotype occurred a few times. The chain uses TRBV6-1 and TRBJ1-6; D ambiguous. This CDR3 has 14 amino acids. CDR1 and CDR2 (germline): MNHNS, SASEGT. V was clipped by 6 bases and J by 7 bases, with 13 bases between them. The chain's CDR3 is CASSPDMPNSPLHF. DNA of the CDR3: TGTGCCAGCAGCCCCGACATGCCGAATTCACCCCTCCACTTT.

The chain combines TRBV10-1 with TRBJ2-3; tentatively, D is TRBD1 (6 bases). The length of the CDR3 is 13 residues. Germline lookup yields CDR1 WNHNN and CDR2 SYGVQD (reference sequence). The ends were cut back, 3 bases at V and 6 bases at J, with 10 bases in the middle. CDR3 bases: TGCGCCAGCAGTGAACACAGGGCCGATACGCAGTATTTT. Amino acids: CASSEHRADTQYF.

The chain carries TRBV7-9 and TRBJ2-2, with D unclear. CDR3 size: 12 residues. Germline CDR1 is SEHNR and CDR2 is FQNEAQ (reference sequence). V was cut by 11 bases and J by 1 base, with 8 bases left in between. Written as DNA, the CDR3 is TGTGCCTGCCTTGGGAACACCGGGGAGCTGTTTTTT. Amino acid sequence: CACLGNTGELFF.

The chain combines TRBV28 with TRBJ2-1; D may match TRBD1 or TRBD2 (6 bases each). V was trimmed by 7 bases and J by 7 bases, leaving 20 bases between them. CDR1 and CDR2 from the germline V gene are MDHEN and SYDVKM. The CDR3 extends over 15 amino acids. CDR3 protein: CASKGGTSHRNEQFF. The CDR3 nucleotides are TGTGCCAGCAAGGGCGGGACATCACACAGGAATGAGCAGTTCTTC.

There are many counts of this clonotype. This chain connects TRBV2 to TRBJ2-1; 7 nucleotides match TRBD2. The V gene's germline CDR1 is SNHLY and CDR2 FYNNEI. V was clipped by 0 bases and J by 10 bases; unmatched bases: 12. The CDR3 is made up of 16 amino acids. The CDR3 DNA follows: TGTGCCAGCAGTGAAGCCGGCGGGAGCTATACACGGGAGCAGTTCTTC. It yields the protein CASSEAGGSYTREQFF.

This clonotype was counted a few times. The V gene is TRBV28, the J gene TRBJ2-7; D may be TRBD2 (5 bases). The V end was cut by 10 bases, the J end by 1 base, with 11 bases between. This CDR3 has 12 amino acids. Germline V gene lookup returns CDR1 MDHEN and CDR2 SYDVKM. In DNA form, the CDR3 reads TGTGCCATCAACGGGAAATCCTACGAGCAGTACTTC. This codes for CAINGKSYEQYF.

The sample holds many counts of this clonotype. The V call is TRBV29-1, the J call TRBJ2-3, with D possibly TRBD1 on 5 matching bases. The CDR3 runs to 13 residues. The V end was cut by 5 bases, the J end by 5 bases, with 14 bases between. Germline values: CDR1 SQVTM, CDR2 ANQGSEA. The CDR3 loop reads CSVSQEGVDTQYF. CDR3 in DNA: TGCAGCGTTTCCCAGGAAGGGGTAGATACGCAGTATTTT.

This rearrangement joins TRBV19 to TRBJ1-1; possible D gene TRBD1, 6 bases. Trimming took 7 bases from V and 0 from J, leaving 21 bases between them. Germline V gene data show CDR1 as LNHDA and CDR2 as SQIVND (reference sequence). The CDR3 has 17 residues. Here the CDR3 DNA reads TGTGCCAGTACCACTCAAAACAGGGCCTCTATGAACACTGAAGCTTTCTTT. Translated: CASTTQNRASMNTEAFF.

There are a few counts of this clonotype. This chain links TRBV9 with TRBJ2-1; TRBD2 matches at 12 bases. The CDR3 extends over 15 amino acids. From germline, CDR1 is SGDLS and CDR2 YYNGEE. The J segment lost 2 bases and the V segment lost 3 bases, leaving 0 bases of the junction unmatched. For the CDR3, the DNA is TGTGCCAGCAGCGCTAGCGGGGGGGCCTACAATGAGCAGTTCTTC. It specifies CASSASGGAYNEQFF.

This clonotype was recorded many times. CDR3 nucleotides: TGTGCCAGCAGTGGGCAAGCGGGAGGGCCCTCAGATACGCAGTATTTT. Translation: CASSGQAGGPSDTQYF. The V call is TRBV12-3 or TRBV12-4, the J call TRBJ2-3, with TRBD2 matching over 10 bases. V trimming: 5 bases; J trimming: 4 bases; junction bases outside the gene matches: 9. The CDR3 is made up of 16 amino acids.

The sample holds a few counts of this clonotype. The chain recombines TRBV6-2 or TRBV6-3 with TRBJ2-7; D remains ambiguous. Germline V gene sequence: CDR1 MNHEY, CDR2 SVGEGT. The CDR3 is 14 amino acids. The germline V and J ends were trimmed by 6 bases and 4 bases, with 16 bases remaining between them. The CDR3 sequence is CASSLNPTSYEQYV. CDR3 DNA: TGTGCCAGCAGCCTTAACCCCACCTCTTACGAGCAGTACGTC.

CDR3 DNA sequence: TGTGCCAGTAGTATAGCAGGGGGCCTTTTCAATGAGCAGTTCTTC. This sequence encodes CASSIAGGLFNEQFF. The rearrangement links TRBV19 to TRBJ2-1, with 8 positions matching TRBD1. With 1 base clipped from V and 6 bases from J, the junction kept 5 bases outside the gene matches. The V gene's germline CDR1 is LNHDA and CDR2 SQIVND (reference sequence). The CDR3 sequence is 15 residues long.

The V gene is TRBV13, the J gene TRBJ2-1, with 7 positions matching TRBD1. The CDR3 runs to 15 residues. V lost 5 bases and J lost 5; bases outside the gene matches: 9. Germline V gene sequence: CDR1 PRHDT, CDR2 FYEKMQ (reference sequence). DNA for the CDR3: TGTGCCAGCAGCGACTCAACCGGGACAGACAATGAGCAGTTCTTC. It is translated as CASSDSTGTDNEQFF.

This clonotype was seen repeatedly, ten times or more. The gene calls are TRBV28 and TRBJ2-3; no firm D call. V was pared by 4 bases and J by 0 bases, with 2 bases between. The CDR3 spans 12 residues. CDR1 and CDR2 (germline): MDHEN, SYDVKM. The CDR3 DNA reads as TGTGCCAGCAGTTACAGCACAGATACGCAGTATTTT. Translated: CASSYSTDTQYF.

As for this clonotype: Since no conserved phenylalanine or tryptophan closes the CDR3, a read error is the likely cause. The rearrangement links TRBV16 to TRBJ2-1; TRBD2 might be the D (6 bases). From germline, CDR1 is KGHSY and CDR2 FQNENV. Trimming pared 7 bases from V and 3 bases from J, leaving 16 bases between. The CDR3 consists of 15 residues. The CDR3 protein is CASNPLEGVYNEQFS. In nucleotides, the CDR3 is TGTGCCAGCAACCCCCTGGAGGGTGTCTACAATGAGCAGTTCTCC.

This clonotype was found many times. J is TRBJ2-1 and V is TRBV12-3 or TRBV12-4; D possibly matches TRBD1 or TRBD2 (6 bases each). This CDR3 has 15 residues. The V end lost 2 bases, the J end lost 7 bases, and 15 bases lay between the germline ends. The CDR3 bases are TGTGCCAGCAGTTTAAATAGCGGAGGGGGGAATGAGCAGTTCTTC. The encoded protein is CASSLNSGGGNEQFF.

This rearrangement joins TRBV7-6 to TRBJ2-7; D not certain. Per germline, CDR1 SGHVS and CDR2 FNYEAQ. The V end lost 8 bases, the J end lost 4 bases, and 39 bases lay between the germline ends. The CDR3 runs 21 residues. CDR3 coding DNA: TGTGCCAGCGCCCCCTCGAGTTTGGGTGTCGAAGGTGGTGGGATAGGATACGAGCAGTACTTC. This sequence encodes CASAPSSLGVEGGGIGYEQYF.

This clonotype came up many times. V usage is TRBV4-1 and J usage is TRBJ1-2, with D possibly being TRBD1 (5 bases). Trimming took 4 bases from V and 8 from J, leaving 20 bases between them. The CDR3 runs 15 residues. Per the germline V gene, CDR1 is MGHRA and CDR2 is YSYEKL. The DNA for the CDR3 is TGCGCCAGCAGCCGATACCACGGACAAACAGAGGGCTACACCTTC. Encoded protein: CASSRYHGQTEGYTF.

This clonotype was counted many times. The DNA for the CDR3 is TGTGCCACCAGTGAAACAGGGTATGGCTACACCTTC. Translating it yields CATSETGYGYTF. V gene TRBV24-1 combines with J gene TRBJ1-2, with D possibly TRBD1 on 6 matching bases. From germline, CDR1 is KGHDR and CDR2 SFDVKD. Trimming stripped 4 bases from V and 5 bases from J, with 7 bases between. The CDR3 covers 12 residues.

There are a few counts of this clonotype. CDR3 sequence: CASSKGRRQRYEQYV. As DNA, the CDR3 is TGTGCCAGCAGCAAAGGGAGGCGGCAGCGCTACGAGCAGTACGTC. The chain combines TRBV21-1 with TRBJ2-7; TRBD2, the table's D call, lacks a check against the DNA. TRBV21-1 is a pseudogene locus. The CDR3 spans 15 residues.

The rearrangement joins TRBV4-1 to TRBJ1-1; D gene uncertain. V was shortened by 4 bases and J by 0 bases, with 9 bases between the two germline ends. In germline, CDR1 is MGHRA, CDR2 YSYEKL. CDR3 length: 14 residues. The CDR3 loop is CASSPGEMNTEAFF. The DNA for the CDR3 is TGCGCCAGCAGCCCCGGGGAAATGAACACTGAAGCTTTCTTT.

The gene calls are TRBV7-9 and TRBJ1-1; no clear D gene. CDR1 is SEHNR and CDR2 is FQNEAQ in the germline V gene (reference sequence). Trimming took off 4 bases at V and 5 bases at J, with 8 bases between the two ends. CDR3 length: 12 amino acids. This CDR3 reads CASSSERTEAFF. The CDR3 bases are TGTGCCAGCAGCTCTGAAAGGACTGAAGCTTTCTTT.